This section outlines one T cell receptor beta chain sequence together with its context. The antigen is not known. Both 60 Vbeta primers and 13 Jbeta primers went into the PCR. Original processing methods: Roughly 11 million shared chains were among the approximately 87 million unique TCR beta chains that a later analysis counted. TCRdb's copy holds only in-frame clones and misses some; the assay was immunoSEQ multiplex PCR. V and J calls and clone size are given by that table; D and trimming were obtained from the DNA. The sample shows approximately 100,000 clones, 74% of them seen only once. CDR1 and CDR2 from the germline V gene are SGDLS and YYNGEE. Trimming left V 0 bases short and J 2 bases short, with 5 bases between. The CDR3 spans 13 residues. This specimen belongs to a study of cytomegalovirus exposure and HLA in healthy donors. Study outcomes and limitations: Most CMV-associated TCR beta chains appeared HLA-restricted in a later analysis. TCR beta sequences reportedly predicted the HLA-A and HLA-B alleles of most subjects accurately. Roughly even sequencing depth across donors was the assumption behind the presence/absence analyses.

This TCR was sampled from a male donor in good health and CMV-seronegative. The rearrangement uses TRBV9 and TRBJ2-5; D is undetermined. Input material: PBMCs. CDR3 loop: CASSVGLQETQYF. The CDR3 DNA sequence: TGTGCCAGCAGCGTAGGGCTTCAAGAGACCCAGTACTTC.